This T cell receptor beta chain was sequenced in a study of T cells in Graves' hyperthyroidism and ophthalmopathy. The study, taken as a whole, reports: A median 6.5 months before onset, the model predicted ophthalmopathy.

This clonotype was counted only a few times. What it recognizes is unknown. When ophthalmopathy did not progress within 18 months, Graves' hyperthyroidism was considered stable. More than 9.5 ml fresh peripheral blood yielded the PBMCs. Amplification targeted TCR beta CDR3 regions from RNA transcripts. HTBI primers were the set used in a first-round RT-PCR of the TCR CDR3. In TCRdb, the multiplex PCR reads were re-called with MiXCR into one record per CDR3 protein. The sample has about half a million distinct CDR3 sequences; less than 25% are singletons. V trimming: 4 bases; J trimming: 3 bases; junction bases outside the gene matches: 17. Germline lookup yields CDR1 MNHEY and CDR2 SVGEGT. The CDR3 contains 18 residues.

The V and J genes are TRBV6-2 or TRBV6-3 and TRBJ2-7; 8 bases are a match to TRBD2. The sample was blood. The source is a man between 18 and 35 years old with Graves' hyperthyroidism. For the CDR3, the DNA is TGTGCCAGCAGTTCCCGACAAGCCCTAAGCGGGAGTCTCTACGAGCAGTACTTC. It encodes CASSSRQALSGSLYEQYF.